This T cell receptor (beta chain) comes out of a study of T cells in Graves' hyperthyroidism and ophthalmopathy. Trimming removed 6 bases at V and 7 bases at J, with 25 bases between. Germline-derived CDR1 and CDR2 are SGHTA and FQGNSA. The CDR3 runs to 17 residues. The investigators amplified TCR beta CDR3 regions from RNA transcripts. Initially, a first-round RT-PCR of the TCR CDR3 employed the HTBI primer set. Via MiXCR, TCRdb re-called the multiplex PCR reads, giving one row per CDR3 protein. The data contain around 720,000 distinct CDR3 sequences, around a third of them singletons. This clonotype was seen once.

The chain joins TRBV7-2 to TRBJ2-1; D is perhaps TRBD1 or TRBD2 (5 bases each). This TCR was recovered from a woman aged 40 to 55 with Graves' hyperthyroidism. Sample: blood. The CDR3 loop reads CASSFFWGSHPENEQFF. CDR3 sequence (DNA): TGTGCCAGCAGTTTTTTTTGGGGGAGTCACCCGGAGAATGAGCAGTTCTTC.